These 26 T cell receptor beta chains originate from one sample sequenced in a study of T cells in Graves' hyperthyroidism and ophthalmopathy. Amplified TCR beta CDR3 regions came from RNA transcripts. TCR CDR3 underwent first-round RT-PCR with the HTBI primer set. One entry per CDR3 protein results from TCRdb running MiXCR on the multiplex PCR reads. The sample contains a few hundred thousand distinct CDR3 sequences, approximately 15% of which appear only once. The sample taken for sequencing was blood. Receptors originate from a woman aged 30 to 39 with Graves' hyperthyroidism.

There are many counts of this clonotype. The CDR3 DNA sequence: TGTGCCAGCAGCTTAAAAGACTCTACTGGCTACACCTTC. Its protein is CASSLKDSTGYTF. The chain links TRBV7-2 to TRBJ1-2; D gene ambiguous. The germline V and J ends were trimmed by 2 bases and 7 bases, with 11 bases remaining between them. In germline, CDR1 is SGHTA, CDR2 FQGNSA. The CDR3 extends over 13 amino acids.

The sample holds many counts of this clonotype. This rearrangement joins TRBV27 to TRBJ2-3; possibly TRBD2 for D (6 bases). This CDR3 has 14 amino acids. V was shortened by 2 bases and J by 6 bases, with 12 bases between the two germline ends. Germline lookup yields CDR1 MNHEY and CDR2 SMNVEV (reference sequence). The CDR3 DNA is TGTGCCAGCAGTTTAGGAGGGAGCGGGGATACGCAGTATTTT. This gives the protein CASSLGGSGDTQYF.

The sample holds many counts of this clonotype. This chain joins TRBV5-1 and TRBJ1-2; D is uncertain. This CDR3 has 13 amino acids. The V end was cut by 1 base, the J end by 1 base, with 5 bases between. Germline CDR1 SGHRS, CDR2 YFSETQ. CDR3 in DNA: TGCGCCAGCAGCTTGCAGGATAACTATGGCTACACCTTC. Its protein product is CASSLQDNYGYTF.

This clonotype was picked up many times. The V and J genes are TRBV3-1 and TRBJ1-1, with D unresolved. V was clipped by 1 base and J by 2 bases, with 8 bases between them. Germline CDR1 and CDR2: LGHDT and YNNKEL (reference sequence). CDR3 length equals 14 residues. CDR3 amino acids: CASSQVDGNTEAFF. The CDR3 nucleotides are TGTGCCAGCAGCCAAGTGGACGGAAACACTGAAGCTTTCTTT.

This clonotype has a count of ten or more. This chain uses TRBV5-5 with TRBJ2-1, with TRBD2 matching 9 bases. CDR1 is SGHKS and CDR2 is YYEKEE in the germline V gene (reference sequence). J gave up 0 bases and V 4 bases, and 11 bases lay outside the gene matches. The CDR3 totals 18 residues. As DNA, the CDR3 is TGTGCCAGCAGCCCAAGACTAGCGGCAGTTTACTCCTACAATGAGCAGTTCTTC. Protein sequence: CASSPRLAAVYSYNEQFF.

This clonotype showed up many times. V gene TRBV28 combines with J gene TRBJ2-1, with D uncertain. Germline-derived CDR1 and CDR2 are MDHEN and SYDVKM. Trimming took 6 bases from V and 5 from J, leaving 8 bases between them. The CDR3 consists of 12 residues. The DNA of the CDR3 is TGTGCCAGCAGCTCTGATAACAATGAGCAGTTCTTC. Translating it yields CASSSDNNEQFF.

The genes are TRBV7-2 and TRBJ1-2, with 7 bases that match TRBD1. After removal of 5 bases from V and 4 bases from J, the junction contained 10 bases not matched to a gene. Germline V lookup: CDR1 SGHTA, CDR2 FQGNSA. There are 15 residues in the CDR3. The CDR3 is CASSNRQGAGYGYTF. The CDR3 region has the DNA TGTGCCAGCAGCAACCGACAGGGAGCCGGCTATGGCTACACCTTC.

This clonotype was counted a few times. This rearrangement joins TRBV2 to TRBJ2-6, with D possibly being TRBD1 or TRBD2 (5 bases each). This CDR3 spans 18 amino acids. CDR1 and CDR2 (germline): SNHLY, FYNNEI. V was clipped by 5 bases and J by 0 bases, with 17 bases between them. DNA of the CDR3: TGTGCCAGCAGTAAAGGTGGGGGAGCTCACTCTGGGGCCAACGTCCTGACTTTC. Its translation is CASSKGGGAHSGANVLTF.

V and J are TRBV27 and TRBJ2-7; D possibly matches TRBD1 or TRBD2 (5 bases each). The DNA matches TRBJ2-1 better at its end, which makes the J call doubtful. This CDR3 is 15 amino acids long. Germline V gene lookup returns CDR1 MNHEY and CDR2 SMNVEV (reference sequence). As DNA, the CDR3 is TGTGCCAGCAGTTTTCGGGGCAATCGGGCATACGAGCAGTTCTTC. Translating it yields CASSFRGNRAYEQFF.

This chain joins TRBV15 and TRBJ2-3; the D call may be TRBD1 or TRBD2 (5 bases each). V lost 3 bases to trimming and J lost 6 bases, with 25 bases between them. The V gene's germline CDR1 is LNHNV and CDR2 YYDKDF (reference sequence). There are 18 residues in the CDR3. The CDR3 sequence is CATSRKPPGRLNADTQYF. The CDR3 DNA reads as TGTGCCACCAGCAGGAAACCTCCGGGACGCCTAAATGCGGATACGCAGTATTTT.

This clonotype was counted a few times. The rearrangement joins TRBV6-1 to TRBJ2-7; no clear D gene. CDR1 and CDR2 (germline): MNHNS, SASEGT. V was trimmed by 2 bases and J by 0 bases, leaving 5 bases between them. This CDR3 has 13 residues. The CDR3 protein is CASSEHGSYEQYF. CDR3 bases: TGTGCCAGCAGTGAACATGGCTCCTACGAGCAGTACTTC.

This clonotype showed up many times. This chain joins TRBV2 and TRBJ2-2, with D possibly being TRBD2 (5 bases). Between the trimmed V and J ends, which lost 6 bases and 5 bases, there was a span of 10 bases. Looked up from germline, CDR1 is SNHLY and CDR2 is FYNNEI. This CDR3 has 13 amino acids. The DNA for the CDR3 is TGTGCCAGCAGCGGACTCATAACCGGGGAGCTGTTTTTT. Its translation is CASSGLITGELFF.

This clonotype has at least ten counts. The chain has TRBV3-1 and TRBJ2-1, with 12 bases matching TRBD2. This CDR3 has 15 amino acids. After removal of 6 bases from V and 4 bases from J, the junction contained 4 bases not matched to a gene. Germline lookup yields CDR1 LGHDT and CDR2 YNNKEL (reference sequence). CDR3 protein: CASRLAGGLYNEQFF. Here the CDR3 DNA reads TGTGCCAGCAGACTAGCGGGAGGCTTATACAATGAGCAGTTCTTC.

J is TRBJ2-5 and V is TRBV5-6; 11 nucleotides align to TRBD2. The V gene's germline CDR1 is SGHDT and CDR2 YYEEEE. V was pared by 0 bases and J by 2 bases, with 3 bases of the junction left unmatched. The CDR3 contains 16 residues. The CDR3 here is CASSLEASGRQETQYF. The DNA for the CDR3 is TGTGCCAGCAGCTTGGAGGCTAGCGGGAGGCAAGAGACCCAGTACTTC.

This clonotype came up many times. The chain has TRBV6-2 or TRBV6-3 and TRBJ2-1, with TRBD2 matching 7 bases. The germline V gene has CDR1 MNHEY and CDR2 SVGEGT. The V gene end was trimmed by 5 bases and the J gene end by 3 bases; junction bases not matched to a gene: 10. The CDR3 totals 16 residues. The CDR3 DNA follows: TGTGCCAGCAGTCTAATCACAGCGGGACTCTACAATGAGCAGTTCTTC. Protein sequence: CASSLITAGLYNEQFF.

This clonotype showed up many times. The V gene is TRBV7-9, the J gene TRBJ2-7; the D is unclear. The length of the CDR3 is 14 residues. Trimming pared 3 bases from V and 2 bases from J, leaving 11 bases between. CDR1 is SEHNR, CDR2 FQNEAQ, per germline (reference sequence). The chain's CDR3 is CASSFSERTYEQYF. For the CDR3, the DNA is TGTGCCAGCAGCTTCAGTGAACGGACCTACGAGCAGTACTTC.

This sequence joins TRBV20-1 and TRBJ2-6; D is unclear. Between the trimmed V and J ends, which lost 6 bases and 0 bases, there was a span of 9 bases. Germline values: CDR1 DFQATT, CDR2 SNEGSKA (reference sequence). CDR3 size: 14 residues. The CDR3 DNA reads TGCAGTGCCCGTACCTCCTCTGGGGCCAACGTCCTGACTTTC. Its translation: CSARTSSGANVLTF.

This clonotype was recorded many times. This chain joins TRBV7-9 and TRBJ2-2; D not certain. Germline V gene data show CDR1 as SEHNR and CDR2 as FQNEAQ (reference sequence). The CDR3 has 12 amino acids. Trimming removed 8 bases from V and 3 bases from J, with 7 bases in between. The CDR3 nucleotides read TGTGCCAGCGGATGGTACACCGGGGAGCTGTTTTTT. Protein: CASGWYTGELFF.

The chain combines TRBV6-2 or TRBV6-3 with TRBJ1-1; 9 bases fit TRBD1. The CDR3 sequence is 16 residues long. The V gene end was trimmed by 2 bases and the J gene end by 1 base; junction bases not matched to a gene: 5. CDR1 is MNHEY and CDR2 is SVGEGT in the germline V gene. The CDR3 bases are TGTGCCAGCAGTTACCCGGGACAGGGACAGAACACTGAAGCTTTCTTT. Its protein product is CASSYPGQGQNTEAFF.

This rearrangement joins TRBV7-9 to TRBJ2-1, with a weak D call TRBD1 (6 bases). V was shortened by 5 bases and J by 4 bases, with 15 bases between the two germline ends. The V gene's germline CDR1 is SEHNR and CDR2 FQNEAQ (reference sequence). The CDR3 spans 15 residues. The CDR3 sequence: CASSNIGRGYNEQFF. The CDR3 DNA reads as TGTGCCAGCAGCAATATCGGAAGGGGGTACAATGAGCAGTTCTTC.

The rearrangement links TRBV20-1 to TRBJ1-2; TRBD1 agrees at 8 bases. The V gene end was trimmed by 5 bases and the J gene end by 0 bases; junction bases not matched to a gene: 8. Germline CDR1 DFQATT, CDR2 SNEGSKA (reference sequence). The CDR3 runs to 15 residues. CDR3 sequence: CSAFRDRTTNYGYTF. DNA of the CDR3: TGCAGTGCTTTCCGGGACAGGACCACTAACTATGGCTACACCTTC.

This clonotype has a handful of counts. V and J are TRBV4-3 and TRBJ2-7; no definite D call. Germline V gene sequence: CDR1 LGHNA, CDR2 YSLEER. Trimming took off 0 bases at V and 5 bases at J, with 11 bases between the two ends. CDR3 length equals 14 residues. The CDR3 nucleotides are TGCGCCAGCAGCCAAGATCACGTAAGCAACGAGCAGTACTTC. Encoded protein: CASSQDHVSNEQYF.

The genes are TRBV10-1 and TRBJ2-1, with 9 bases lining up with TRBD2. CDR3 length: 14 amino acids. After removal of 7 bases from V and 5 bases from J, the junction contained 6 bases not matched to a gene. Germline V gene lookup returns CDR1 WNHNN and CDR2 SYGVQD (reference sequence). CDR3 sequence reads: CASKNRTSDNEQFF. The CDR3, as DNA: TGCGCCAGCAAAAATCGGACTAGCGACAATGAGCAGTTCTTC.

This clonotype turned up a few times. DNA of the CDR3: TGTGCCAGCATCCCTTTCCAGGGGGCGACGCTTGAAGCTTTCTTT. Amino acids: CASIPFQGATLEAFF. The chain links TRBV27 to TRBJ1-1; 8 nucleotides align to TRBD1. Germline V gene data show CDR1 as MNHEY and CDR2 as SMNVEV (reference sequence). V was clipped by 7 bases and J by 7 bases; unmatched bases: 14. This CDR3 contains 15 residues.

Only a few counts were recorded for this clonotype. V usage is TRBV27 and J usage is TRBJ2-2; 9 bases map to TRBD1. The germline V gene has CDR1 MNHEY and CDR2 SMNVEV (reference sequence). The ends lost 0 bases at V and 5 bases at J; junction bases unmatched: 4. The CDR3 is made up of 16 amino acids. The CDR3 sequence: CASSLSNRGRTGELFF. DNA for the CDR3: TGTGCCAGCAGTTTATCGAACAGGGGGCGAACCGGGGAGCTGTTTTTT.

This clonotype turned up a few times. The chain combines TRBV11-3 with TRBJ2-1; a weak D match, TRBD2 (6 bases). CDR3 length: 13 amino acids. Germline CDR1 reads SGHNT; CDR2 reads YENEEA. The V and J ends lost 0 bases and 9 bases respectively, with 9 bases between them. The CDR3 sequence is CASSLDGGPEQFF. CDR3 DNA: TGTGCCAGCAGCTTAGACGGGGGTCCTGAGCAGTTCTTC.